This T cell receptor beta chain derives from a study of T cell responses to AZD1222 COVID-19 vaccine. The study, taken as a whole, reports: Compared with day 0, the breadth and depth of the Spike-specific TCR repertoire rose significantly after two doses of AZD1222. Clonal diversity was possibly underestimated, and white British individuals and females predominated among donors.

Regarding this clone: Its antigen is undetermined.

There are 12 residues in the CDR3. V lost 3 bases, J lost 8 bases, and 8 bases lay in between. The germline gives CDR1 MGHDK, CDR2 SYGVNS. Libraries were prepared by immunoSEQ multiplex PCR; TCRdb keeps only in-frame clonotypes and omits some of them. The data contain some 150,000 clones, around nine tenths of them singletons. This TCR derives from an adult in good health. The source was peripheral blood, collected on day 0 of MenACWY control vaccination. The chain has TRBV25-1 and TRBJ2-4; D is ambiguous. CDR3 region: CASSEGIYIQYF. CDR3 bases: TGTGCCAGCAGTGAGGGGATTTACATTCAGTACTTC.